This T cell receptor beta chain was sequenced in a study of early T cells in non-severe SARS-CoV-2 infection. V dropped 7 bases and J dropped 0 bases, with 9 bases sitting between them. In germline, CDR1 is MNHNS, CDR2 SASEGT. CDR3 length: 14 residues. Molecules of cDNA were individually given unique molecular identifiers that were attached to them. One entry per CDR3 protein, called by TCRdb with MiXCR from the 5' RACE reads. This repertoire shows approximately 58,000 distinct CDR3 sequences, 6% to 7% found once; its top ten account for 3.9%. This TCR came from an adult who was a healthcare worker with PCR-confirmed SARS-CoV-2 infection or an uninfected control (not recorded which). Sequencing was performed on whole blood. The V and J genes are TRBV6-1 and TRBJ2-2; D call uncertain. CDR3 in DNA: TGTGCCAGCATTCAGGTTCCGAACACCGGGGAGCTGTTTTTT. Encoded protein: CASIQVPNTGELFF.